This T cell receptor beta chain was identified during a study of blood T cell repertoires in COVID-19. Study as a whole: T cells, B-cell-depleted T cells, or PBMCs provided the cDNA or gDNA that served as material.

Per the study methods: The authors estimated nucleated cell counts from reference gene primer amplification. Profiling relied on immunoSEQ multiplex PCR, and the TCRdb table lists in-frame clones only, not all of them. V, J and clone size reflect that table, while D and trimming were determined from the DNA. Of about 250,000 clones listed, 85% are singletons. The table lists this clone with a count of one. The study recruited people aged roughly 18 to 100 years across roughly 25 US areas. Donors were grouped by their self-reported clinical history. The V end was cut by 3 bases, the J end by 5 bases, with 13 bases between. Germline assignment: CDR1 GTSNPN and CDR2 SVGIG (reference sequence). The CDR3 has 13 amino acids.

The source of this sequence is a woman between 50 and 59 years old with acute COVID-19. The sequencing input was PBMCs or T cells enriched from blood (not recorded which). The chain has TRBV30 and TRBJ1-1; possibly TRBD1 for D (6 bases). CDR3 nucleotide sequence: TGTGCCTGGAGCTTCAGGGGTTGGACTGAAGCTTTCTTT. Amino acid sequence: CAWSFRGWTEAFF.